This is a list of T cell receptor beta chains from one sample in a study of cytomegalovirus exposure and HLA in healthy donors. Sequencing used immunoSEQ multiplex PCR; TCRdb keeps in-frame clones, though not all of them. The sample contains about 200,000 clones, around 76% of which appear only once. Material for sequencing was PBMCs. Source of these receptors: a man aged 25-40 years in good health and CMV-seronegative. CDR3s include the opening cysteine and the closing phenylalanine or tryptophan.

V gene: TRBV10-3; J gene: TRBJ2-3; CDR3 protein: CAISVWSGTGSNTDTQYF
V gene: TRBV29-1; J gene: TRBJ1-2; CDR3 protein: CSVEDPLGAPTNYGYTF
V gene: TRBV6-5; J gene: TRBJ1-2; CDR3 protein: CASSSGGNYGYTF
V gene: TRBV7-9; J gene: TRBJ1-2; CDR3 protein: CASRPIENYGYTF
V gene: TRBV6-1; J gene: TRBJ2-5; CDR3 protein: CASSAGQGSEETQYF
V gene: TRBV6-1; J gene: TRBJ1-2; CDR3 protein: CASSDAGERNYGYTF
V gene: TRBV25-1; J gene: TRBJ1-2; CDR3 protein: CASWDTNYGYTF
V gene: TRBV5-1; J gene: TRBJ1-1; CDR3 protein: CASSPGVMNTEAFF
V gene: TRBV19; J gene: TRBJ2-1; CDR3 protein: CASSRTRTSGSANEQFF
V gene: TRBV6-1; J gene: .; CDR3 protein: CASSARTGIYEQYF
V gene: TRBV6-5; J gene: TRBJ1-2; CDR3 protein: CAAKRGTGNYGYTF
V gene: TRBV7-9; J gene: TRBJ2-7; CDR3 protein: CASSPWGGVTYEQYF
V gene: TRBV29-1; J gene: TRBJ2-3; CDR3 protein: CSARTGTSGNTDTQYF
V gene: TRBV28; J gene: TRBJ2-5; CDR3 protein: CASLAGGGETQYF
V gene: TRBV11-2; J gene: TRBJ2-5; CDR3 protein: CASSKNQRRQETQYF
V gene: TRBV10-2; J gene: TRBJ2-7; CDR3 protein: CASSDGRGDEQYF
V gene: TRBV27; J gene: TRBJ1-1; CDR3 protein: CASSPSWGQKTEAFF
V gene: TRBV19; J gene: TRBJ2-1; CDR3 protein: CASSPDVAGFYNEQFF
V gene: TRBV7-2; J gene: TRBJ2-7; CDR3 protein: CASSPSRDRGYEQYF
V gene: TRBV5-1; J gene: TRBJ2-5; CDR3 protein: CASSLGRLAYETQYF
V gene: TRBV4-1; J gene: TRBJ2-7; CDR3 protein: CASSQGWSGAYEQYF
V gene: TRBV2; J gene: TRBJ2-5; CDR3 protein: CASSPQGETQYF
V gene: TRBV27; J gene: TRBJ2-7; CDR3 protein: CASSRSDRGHEQYF
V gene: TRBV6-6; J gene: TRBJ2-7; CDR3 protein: CASSYGETPGGEQYF
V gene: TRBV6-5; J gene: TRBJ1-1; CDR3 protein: CASSYEQGAHTEAFF
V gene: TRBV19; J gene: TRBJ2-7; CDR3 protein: CASSPRDSQTTYEQYF
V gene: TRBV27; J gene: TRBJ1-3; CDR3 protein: CASSLRGGNTIYF
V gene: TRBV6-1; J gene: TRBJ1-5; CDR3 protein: CATKDRVNQPQHF
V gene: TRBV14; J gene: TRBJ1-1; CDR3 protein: CASRSGPEAFF
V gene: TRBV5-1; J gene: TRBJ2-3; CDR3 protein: CASSFFFSPDTQYF
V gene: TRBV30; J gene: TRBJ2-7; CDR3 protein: CAWSVDTYEQYF